This is a list of T cell receptor beta chains from one sample in a study of T cells in Graves' hyperthyroidism and ophthalmopathy. TCRdb re-derived calls from the multiplex PCR reads in MiXCR, one entry per CDR3 protein. Here the sample spans a few hundred thousand distinct CDR3 sequences, approximately 44% being singletons. Sequenced: peripheral blood or thyroid tissue (not recorded which). Receptors were obtained from a woman aged 18 to 35 with Graves' hyperthyroidism. Both conserved end residues are part of each CDR3. The D gene is left open where the match is weak. A clone size is listed for some rows: how often the clone was seen (once, few, many), or a class if it is expanded.

j_gene: TRBJ2-6; v_gene: TRBV29-1; d_gene: .; abundance: .; CDR3nt: TGCAGCGTTGAAGATGGGGGAGATGGGAACGTCCTGACTTTC; CDR3aa: CSVEDGGDGNVLTF
j_gene: TRBJ1-2; v_gene: TRBV25-1; d_gene: TRBD1; abundance: many; CDR3nt: TGTGCCAGCAGTGAATTGTCAGGGGGCCCCAGGGATGGCTACACCTTC; CDR3aa: CASSELSGGPRDGYTF
j_gene: TRBJ1-1; v_gene: TRBV24-1; d_gene: .; abundance: many; CDR3nt: TGTGCCACCAGTGAAAGAGCGGCTCCAGCTTTCTTT; CDR3aa: CATSERAAPAFF
j_gene: TRBJ1-6; v_gene: TRBV10-3; d_gene: .; abundance: few; CDR3nt: TGTGCCAGCAGTTACCTCTGGGAGGATAATTCACCCCTCCACTTT; CDR3aa: CASSYLWEDNSPLHF
j_gene: TRBJ1-5; v_gene: TRBV25-1; d_gene: .; abundance: .; CDR3nt: TGTGCCAGTGGATGGCAGCCCCAGCATTTT; CDR3aa: CASGWQPQHF
j_gene: TRBJ1-3; v_gene: TRBV10-2; d_gene: TRBD1; abundance: .; CDR3nt: TGCGCCAGCAGTGCGGACAGGGAAAACGCGTTCTCTGGAAACACCATATATTTT; CDR3aa: CASSADRENAFSGNTIYF
j_gene: TRBJ1-2; v_gene: TRBV29-1; d_gene: .; abundance: .; CDR3nt: TGCAGCGCTCTCAGGCCCCGACCGGGACATAATGGCTACACCTTC; CDR3aa: CSALRPRPGHNGYTF
j_gene: TRBJ1-2; v_gene: TRBV7-9; d_gene: TRBD1; abundance: many; CDR3nt: TGTGCCAGCAGAAGGGACAGCGCGGATGGCTACACCTTC; CDR3aa: CASRRDSADGYTF
j_gene: TRBJ1-6; v_gene: TRBV25-1; d_gene: .; abundance: .; CDR3nt: TGTGCCAGCAGTGAATTTGGACTACAGAATTCACCCCTCCACTTT; CDR3aa: CASSEFGLQNSPLHF
j_gene: TRBJ2-5; v_gene: TRBV19; d_gene: TRBD1; abundance: .; CDR3nt: TGTGCCAGTAGTCTAGAGGACAGGGTAGAGACCCAGTACTTC; CDR3aa: CASSLEDRVETQYF